This TCR beta chain was identified in a study of radiation and T cells in renal cell carcinoma. Regarding this clone: Antigen: not known.

Findings and limits, study-wide: In blood, top tumor clones expanded by 2 weeks, shrinking by 4. Pretreatment tumor biopsies were lacking, so baseline clonotypes are unknown.

Here immunoSEQ multiplex PCR was the method, and the copy in TCRdb shows in-frame clones only, minus some. The data hold roughly 140,000 clones, with roughly 86% observed a single time. This sample's time point: blood 2 weeks post-SBRT. Treatment in this sample: 15 Gy SBRT to primary tumor, nephrectomy 4 weeks later. The patient's renal cell carcinoma had clear cell pathology. CDR3 length: 15 amino acids. Germline V gene data show CDR1 as SGHTA and CDR2 as FQGNSA. The J segment lost 7 bases and the V segment lost 3 bases, leaving 9 bases of the junction unmatched. The genes are TRBV7-2 and TRBJ2-7; TRBD2 aligns across 10 bases. The TCR originated in a woman in her forties or fifties with renal cell carcinoma. The sample in question was blood, obtained from a patient whose treatment included radiotherapy and nephrectomy. The chain's CDR3 is CASSFERTSGGEQYF. CDR3 in DNA: TGTGCCAGCAGCTTTGAAAGGACTAGCGGAGGAGAGCAGTACTTC.